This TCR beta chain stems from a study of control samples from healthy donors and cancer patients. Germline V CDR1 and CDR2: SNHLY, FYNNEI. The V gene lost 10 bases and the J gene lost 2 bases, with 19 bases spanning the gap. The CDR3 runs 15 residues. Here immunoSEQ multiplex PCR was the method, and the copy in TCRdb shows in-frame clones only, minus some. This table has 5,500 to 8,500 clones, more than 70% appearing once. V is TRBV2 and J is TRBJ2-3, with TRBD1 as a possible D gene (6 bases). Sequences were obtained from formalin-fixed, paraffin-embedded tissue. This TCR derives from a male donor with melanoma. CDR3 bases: TGTGCCACCGCCCGAAGACAGGTGTCCACAGATACGCAGTATTTT. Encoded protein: CATARRQVSTDTQYF.